This entry is about one T cell receptor (beta chain). Its target is unknown. The data were produced by immunoSEQ multiplex PCR, yet TCRdb's version contains in-frame clones alone and is incomplete. Among about 64,000 clones, less than 98% were seen once, and the ten largest hold approximately 0.36%. In germline, CDR1 is SGHVS, CDR2 FQNEAQ. Trimming pared 2 bases from V and 1 base from J, leaving 12 bases between. CDR3 length equals 15 residues. CD4+CD25+CD127- Tregs, CD4+CD25- non-Tregs, CD4 and CD8 cells were sorted. An overnight rest at 37°C with roughly 200 IU/ml IL-2 preceded regulatory T cell sorting from thawed PBMCs. These data belong to a study of Tregs in tolerant kidney transplant recipients. Study-level findings and limits: This study did not directly address biological reproducibility. Validation in larger populations is needed because few patients were studied.

V is TRBV7-8 and J is TRBJ2-7; weak D call: TRBD1 (6 bases). The sequences come from Tregs from blood, collected before the transplant. The source is a human donor who received a combined kidney and bone marrow transplant. The CDR3 here is CASSLLSGHSYEQYF. CDR3 coding DNA: TGTGCCAGCAGCTTATTATCGGGACATTCCTACGAGCAGTACTTC.